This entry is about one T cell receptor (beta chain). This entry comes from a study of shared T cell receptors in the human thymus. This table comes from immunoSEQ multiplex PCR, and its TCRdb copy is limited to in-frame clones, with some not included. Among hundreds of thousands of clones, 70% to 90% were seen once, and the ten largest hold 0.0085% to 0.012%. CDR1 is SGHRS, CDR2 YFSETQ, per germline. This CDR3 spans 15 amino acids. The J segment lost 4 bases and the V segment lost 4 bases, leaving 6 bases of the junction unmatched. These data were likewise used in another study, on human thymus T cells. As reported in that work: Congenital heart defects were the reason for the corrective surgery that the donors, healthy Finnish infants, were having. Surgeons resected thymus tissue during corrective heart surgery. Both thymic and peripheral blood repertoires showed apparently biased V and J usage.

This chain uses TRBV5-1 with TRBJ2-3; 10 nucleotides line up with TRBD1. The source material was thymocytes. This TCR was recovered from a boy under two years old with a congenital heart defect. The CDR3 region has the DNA TGCGCCAGCAGCCCCGGGACAGGGGTGGCAGATACGCAGTATTTT. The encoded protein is CASSPGTGVADTQYF.